The sequence of this TCR beta chain was determined in a study of T cell clones after liver transplantation. Study in general: Liver transplant recipients had immunosuppression withdrawal attempted within 2 years. TCRbeta sequencing after a pre-transplant mixed lymphocyte reaction identified graft-donor-reactive clones, later tracked in post-transplant blood. Subjects received no induction therapy and standard immunosuppression until randomization at 12-24 months post-transplant.

TCRdb's copy holds only in-frame clones and misses some; the assay was immunoSEQ multiplex PCR. Of roughly 5,200 clones in the sample, roughly 30% were seen once. Proliferating CFSE-low MLR cells were sequenced to define alloreactive TCRbeta sequences. Graft donor PBMCs, splenocytes, lymph-node cells, or third-party PBMCs stimulated pre-transplant recipient cells. In regard to this clone: What it recognizes is unknown.

The CDR3 extends over 10 amino acids. V lost 9 bases and J lost 7, with 7 bases in between. Germline assignment: CDR1 LNHDA and CDR2 SQIVND (reference sequence). The specimen was CD4+ T cells from cultured PBMCs. The V call is TRBV19, the J call TRBJ2-1, with D uncertain. The clonotype comes from a human patient who received a liver transplant. The graft donor may account for some of the T cells. The CDR3 DNA reads as TGTGCCAGCGGTGATAATGAGCAGTTCTTC. This codes for CASGDNEQFF.